What follows are 13 T cell receptor beta chains derived from one specimen sequenced in a study of tumor-infiltrating lymphocytes in primary liver carcinoma (TCRdb year 2017). The listed sequencing device is Illumina HiSeq 2500. TCRbeta-specific cDNA was reverse-transcribed from about 520 ng total RNA using a constant-region primer and ProtoScript II reverse transcriptase. Three nested multiplex PCR rounds, following a slightly modified ARM-PCR procedure, were used to build the TCRbeta libraries. The first two PCR rounds used multiplex TRBV1-TRBV30 forward primers with a Cbeta reverse primer, each for roughly 10 cycles. Starting from the raw public reads, TCRdb applied fastp trimming at Q25, assembled clones with MiXCR and retained in-frame beta chains. Rows are unified per CDR3 protein, each entry keeping the most common DNA and genes. Counted in this sample were 55,000 to 70,000 distinct CDR3 sequences; about two thirds of them appeared once. Approximately 50% of the sample is held by the ten biggest clonotypes.

Without any cell sorting, total RNA and DNA were co-extracted from approximately 22-30 mg of bulk tissue using the AllPrep DNA/RNA mini kit. Source material: liver tumor tissue from sampling region 2. The cell subset or site label for this specimen denotes: tumor region T2, inferior pole. These receptors all come from a man between 35 and 55 years old with primary liver carcinoma and hepatitis B virus infection.

The sample holds many counts of this clonotype. The chain links TRBV6-2 or TRBV6-3 to TRBJ2-7; 9 positions match TRBD1. The CDR3 runs to 14 residues. Germline V gene lookup returns CDR1 MNHEY and CDR2 SVGEGT. Trimming at V came to 7 bases and at J to 1 base, leaving 5 bases not matched to a gene. CDR3 in DNA: TGTGCCAGCAACCCGGGACAGGGTTCCTACGAGCAGTACTTC. This codes for CASNPGQGSYEQYF.

Note on this clonotype: A read error may produce the germline difference seen at one junction end. The chain uses TRBV6-6 and TRBJ2-1; D ambiguous. From germline, CDR1 is MNHNY and CDR2 SVGAGI (reference sequence). The CDR3 is 15 amino acids. CDR3 protein: CASSYSDITYKEQFF. CDR3 sequence (DNA): TGTGCCAGCAGTTATTCGGATATCACCTACAAAGAGCAGTTCTTC.

For this clonotype: An end of the junction differs from the germline gene, which may be a read error. This sequence joins TRBV6-6 and TRBJ2-3, with a possible D match to TRBD1 (6 bases). Germline CDR1 is MNHNY and CDR2 is SVGAGI (reference sequence). The CDR3 covers 14 residues. In nucleotides, the CDR3 is TGTACCAGCAGTTACGTGGACAGCACAGGTACGCAGTATTTT. Translated: CTSSYVDSTGTQYF.

A note on this clonotype: A read error may produce the germline difference seen at one junction end. This rearrangement joins TRBV4-2 to TRBJ2-7, with 8 positions matching TRBD1. CDR1 LGHNA and CDR2 YNFKEQ come from the germline V gene. This CDR3 region has 16 residues. The chain's CDR3 is CANSPGGQGASYEQYF. The CDR3 DNA reads as TGTGCCAACAGCCCCGGTGGCCAGGGGGCTTCCTACGAACAGTACTTC.

With respect to this clonotype: A junction boundary mismatches the germline segment, possibly from a read error. This chain uses TRBV12-3 or TRBV12-4 with TRBJ1-1; D gene ambiguous. The CDR3 totals 12 residues. The CDR3 sequence is CASIYKNTVAFF. The CDR3 DNA is TGTGCCAGCATCTATAAGAACACTGTAGCTTTCTTT.

With respect to this clonotype: A read error may produce the germline difference seen at one junction end. CDR3 DNA: TGTGCCAGTAGCTCACCGGGGACTGGCGGAGGATACCAAGAGACCCAGTACTTC. Its protein is CASSSPGTGGGYQETQYF. The rearrangement uses TRBV7-9 and TRBJ2-5, with TRBD2 as a possible D gene (6 bases). This CDR3 is built from 18 residues. CDR1 is SEHNR and CDR2 is FQNEAQ in the germline V gene (reference sequence).

In nucleotides, the CDR3 is TGCAGCGTTACCCCAGGGTGGGGGATGAACACTGAAGCTTTCTTT. Encoded protein: CSVTPGWGMNTEAFF. The rearrangement joins TRBV29-1 to TRBJ1-1, with D perhaps TRBD1 (5 bases). CDR1 is SQVTM and CDR2 is ANQGSEA in the germline V gene. V gave up 5 bases and J gave up 0 bases, with 16 bases separating them. The CDR3 loop spans 15 amino acids.

Comments on this clonotype: Sequence at one end of the junction differs from germline and may be a read error. The chain recombines TRBV14 with TRBJ2-3; the D is unclear. This CDR3 contains 14 residues. Germline V gene sequence: CDR1 SGHDN, CDR2 FVKESK. The CDR3 loop is CASSQDQWGNTQYF. CDR3 nucleotides: TGTGCAAGCAGCCAAGATCAATGGGGAAATACGCAGTATTTT. Full variable domain (missing parts from reference TRBV14 and TRBJ2-3): EAGVTQFPSHSVIEKGQTVTLRCDPISGHDNLYWYRRVMGKEIKFLLHFVKESKQDESGMPNNRFLAERTGGTYSTLKVQPAELEDSGVYFCASSQDQWGNTQYFGPGTRLTVL.

Notes on this clonotype: A much larger clone is a single base away; this may be a read error. CDR3 DNA sequence: TGTACCAGCAGCTTGGACAGGGCTGGGGCCAACGTCCTGACTTTC. Protein product: CTSSLDRAGANVLTF. The gene calls are TRBV11-2 and TRBJ2-6, with 8 bases fitting TRBD1. The CDR3 length is 15 residues. Germline V gene sequence: CDR1 SGHAT, CDR2 FQNNGV.

Worth noting for this clonotype: A read error may account for a junction end that differs from germline. V gene TRBV11-2 combines with J gene TRBJ2-7; D is perhaps TRBD1 (5 bases). This CDR3 spans 15 amino acids. Germline V CDR1 and CDR2: SGHAT, FQNNGV. The CDR3 region is CASSLGVDSAYEQYF. The CDR3 bases are TGTGCCAGTAGCTTAGGGGTTGACAGTGCCTACGAGCAGTACTTC.

V is TRBV6-5 and J is TRBJ2-3; D not certain. V shed 7 bases and J shed 1 base, with 15 bases lying between them. The CDR3 has 15 amino acids. Germline CDR1 is MNHEY and CDR2 is SVGAGI. The CDR3 nucleotides are TGTGCCAGCAACCTTAGCAGGTCTGGCACAGATACGCAGTATTTT. It is translated as CASNLSRSGTDTQYF.

V and J are TRBV5-4 and TRBJ2-7, with D uncertain. Germline V gene sequence: CDR1 SGHNT, CDR2 YYREEE (reference sequence). The V and J ends lost 9 bases and 0 bases respectively, with 16 bases between them. The CDR3 spans 14 residues. The CDR3 DNA follows: TGTGCCACCCACGACGTGACTCTCTCCTACGAGCAGTACTTC. It encodes CATHDVTLSYEQYF.

Regarding this clonotype: The junction does not match germline at one end; this may be a read error. The chain combines TRBV9 with TRBJ2-5; a possible D gene is TRBD1 (5 bases). This CDR3 spans 15 amino acids. Germline lookup yields CDR1 SGDLS and CDR2 YYNGEE. The CDR3 nucleotides read TGTGTCAGCAGCCTTAGGTCAGGGTTGGTGGAGACCCAGTACTTC. It specifies CVSSLRSGLVETQYF.